The source of this TCR beta chain is a study of T-cell reconstitution after alpha-beta-depleted transplantation in children. This sample's TCRbeta library carried unique molecular identifier barcodes. MiXCR, applied by TCRdb to the PCR reads, yields one record per CDR3 protein. The data contain 610,000 or so distinct CDR3 sequences, 25% to 30% of them seen just once; the ten biggest clones take up 36%. Germline V gene sequence: CDR1 LNHNV, CDR2 YYDKDF (reference sequence). There are 17 residues in the CDR3. V trimming: 6 bases; J trimming: 3 bases; junction bases outside the gene matches: 15. This sequence joins TRBV15 and TRBJ2-3; TRBD1 agrees at 7 bases. The specimen was PBMCs, collected before TCRalphabeta/CD19-depleted stem cell transplant. The receptor comes from a boy under three years old with Wiskott-Aldrich syndrome, due to receive a stem cell transplant. The CDR3 region has the DNA TGTGCCACCAGTAAAAAAAGACAGGGCTTTGGTACAGATACGCAGTATTTT. It translates to CATSKKRQGFGTDTQYF.